This TCR beta chain appears in the sequencing data of a study of T cell responses to AZD1222 COVID-19 vaccine (dated by TCRdb to the early 2020s). In terms of the full investigation: AZD1222 recipients whose second dose came at about 4 weeks and those whose second dose came at about 12 weeks were combined into one group, since spike-specific TCR depth and breadth did not differ between the two schedules. A total of 233 trial participants underwent TCR sequencing, of whom about 200 had received two doses of AZD1222 and some 25 had received two doses of the MenACWY control vaccine. Trial participants were enrolled by age into subgroups of 18-55, 56-69 and 70-plus years, and around 150, 29 and 61 TCR-sequenced participants, respectively, were included in these subgroups.

The CDR3 regions of human TCRbeta chains were analyzed by immunosequencing. The study's processing was this. Repertoire TCRs were checked for matches against a reference library of SARS-CoV-2-specific TCRs that had been generated using the MIRA antigen-specificity platform. Breadth was defined as the fraction of unique TCRs that were SARS-CoV-2-associated, and depth was defined as the fraction of total T cells that were SARS-CoV-2-associated. Using the MIRA data, every spike-specific TCR was mapped to the spike region that the TCR reacted to and assigned to either a CD4 or a CD8 class. Log10-transformed breadth and depth values were compared by one-way ANOVA with Sidak's multiple comparisons tests. This immuneACCESS table, as held by TCRdb, lists in-frame sequences with V and J called but not all clones. Of the missing ones, under half trace to an unresolved V gene in checked studies; the others have no known cause. That table furnishes V, J and clone size, whereas the DNA furnished D and trimming. Across this sample there are 99,000 or so clones, with 70% to 90% seen only once. Together, the top ten hold about 3% of the sample.

The research as a whole found: Because no day 14 peak-response samples were available, the repertoires could be characterized only after the peak T cell response. The 56-69-year group was small, and its depth increase did not reach significance, likely because of low power. A significant rise in spike-specific TCR breadth and depth was observed after two AZD1222 doses relative to day 0 and relative to MenACWY recipients. Reportedly, close to half of the unique spike-specific TCRs recognized epitopes lying outside the regions that are mutated in the B.1.351 and B.1.1.7 variants. The vaccine-associated CD4 TCRs covered the entire spike protein, and the dominant responses fell in regions 160-218 and 743-854. Conclusions about previously exposed vaccinees were limited because only six AZD1222 recipients were SARS-CoV-2 seropositive at baseline. Participants were mostly white British, with more females than males. The authors suggested clonal diversity may have been underestimated.

The germline V and J ends show losses of 6 bases and 3 bases respectively, and no gene match explains 11 bases of the junction. CDR1 and CDR2 (LGHNA, YNFKEQ) derive from the germline V gene. Its CDR3 holds 17 amino acids, cysteine through phenylalanine. CDR3 DNA is the only sequence kept; it has 51 bases, read in frame from the first base. Per the publication, the time point label means: baseline before first vaccination. Samples from vaccinated people were obtained from the UK trials COV001 and COV002, which included a single-blind randomized controlled phase 2/3 trial of AZD1222 (ChAdOx1 nCoV-19) in healthy adults. Trial participant PBMC samples were collected at day 0 and day 28 after the second dose for TCRbeta chain sequencing. A remark on this clone: There is no known antigen for this receptor. The input lacks base qualities; no much larger clone sits a single base away.

The chain couples TRBV4-2 to TRBJ2-3; TRBD2 lines up with 11 middle nucleotides. The source is an adult in good health. This material consisted of peripheral blood, taken on day 0 of AZD1222 vaccination. The DNA reads as follows: TGTGCCAGCAGTCGAGCAAATAGCGGGAGGGGAACAGATACGCAGTATTTT. This encodes CASSRANSGRGTDTQYF.